The clone carrying this T cell receptor beta chain was observed once. No antigen is known for it. These data are taken from a study of cytomegalovirus exposure and HLA in healthy donors. General study findings and limits: HLA alleles showed associations with 16,951 TCR beta sequences in a later analysis, at a 0.05 false discovery rate. No immune exposure information besides CMV serostatus was available. It was shown in a later analysis that HLA-associated TCR beta chains were more clonally expanded than other, equally common chains. Productive status was seen about 90% or about 30% of the time for most TCR beta V segments in an earlier analysis.

The PCR employed 60 Vbeta primers together with 13 Jbeta primers. Profiling relied on immunoSEQ multiplex PCR, and the TCRdb table lists in-frame clones only, not all of them. This table holds more than 90,000 clones, about four fifths found once. Per the germline V gene, CDR1 is SEHNR and CDR2 is FQNEAQ (reference sequence). This CDR3 comprises 16 residues. The V and J ends lost 3 bases and 5 bases respectively, with 19 bases between them. Sequencing input: PBMCs. The chain carries TRBV7-9 and TRBJ1-1, with D perhaps TRBD1 (6 bases). This receptor was identified in a woman aged 40 to 50 in good health and CMV-seronegative. The CDR3 DNA reads as TGTGCCAGCAGCTTCCGGGACATCGGGGCCTTGACTGAAGCTTTCTTT. This codes for CASSFRDIGALTEAFF.